The rows below give T cell receptor beta chains drawn from one sample of a study of immune cell composition in non-small cell lung cancer. The assay was immunoSEQ multiplex PCR, and TCRdb's table has in-frame clones only and misses some. This table holds approximately 6,600 clones, 75% to 80% found once. The sample comprised non-adjacent lung tissue. These receptor sequences come from a human donor with non-small cell lung cancer. The CDR3 runs from the conserved cysteine through the conserved F or W. Part of the rows lack a size; the others show once, few, many or a class for expanded clones.

TRBV5-4	once	CASSPRLATTYEQYF
TRBV21-1	NA	CASRVQGAPKTQYF
TRBV7-8	few	CASSLRLAGEGQTQYF
TRBV18	NA	CASSPMNRVLNEQFF
TRBV5-1	NA	CASSLGGSGANVLTF
TRBV4-3	few	CASSQRVSTGELFF
TRBV27	NA	CASSLVGTMNTGELFF
TRBV15	NA	CATSRRTSGSYPNEQFF
TRBV7-9	few	CASSDRQAGEAFF
TRBV5-1	NA	CASSWRGLNTEAFF
TRBV27	NA	CASSLSGRIPANTGELFF
TRBV2	NA	CASRGTSGSRGETQYF
TRBV7-2	NA	CASSLSGSRDTQYF
TRBV7-2	NA	CASKTAGSYEQYF
TRBV7-6	once	CASSLGEISSGNTIYF
TRBV9	NA	CASSVGLEGVSYEQYF
TRBV9	NA	CASSDVTGTGNNEQFF
TRBV5-1	NA	CASSLAGLAGVDTQYF
TRBV7-9	medium-sized	CASSFPQGAKQSSYYEQYF
TRBV10-1	NA	CASRDRGQPQHF
TRBV6-5	NA	CASSIVGGRSTEAFF
TRBV27	NA	CASSASSGRAYEQYF
TRBV10-3	NA	CAISESSFKGATNEKLFF
TRBV5-1	NA	CASKGQPQEPLHF
TRBV4-1	NA	CASSHTRDLAGSLDRETQYF
TRBV5-6	NA	CASSLEGGAGETQYF
TRBV2	NA	CASSGRDRHTDTQYF
TRBV7-2	NA	CASSSGSYSYGYTF
TRBV5-8	few	CASSPGGSPYEQYF
TRBV29-1	NA	CSVPSGSLYNEQFF
TRBV7-7	NA	CASSLGLAGSGELFF
TRBV9	NA	CASTNRESNTGELFF
TRBV27	NA	CASRGRGRNTEAFF
TRBV2	NA	CASSEPGQSSSYEQYF
TRBV27	NA	CASSLSGSGSSYNEQFF
TRBV23-1	NA	CASSPRTGNNSPLHF
TRBV14	NA	CASSDGLAGGSRRFF
TRBV2	NA	CASKIDRSSYEQYF
TRBV5-5	NA	CASVPGTGTGIGEAFF